This T cell receptor (beta chain) came from a study of shared clonotypes between healthy human individuals. General study findings and limits: In the sorted subsets, rarefaction showed sequencing was incomplete despite large depth. In general, naive subsets displayed greater estimated richness than memory subsets did. Shared clonotypes across all four donors exceeded non-shared ones in generation probability.

V gave up 7 bases and J gave up 6 bases; unmatched junction bases: 7. This CDR3 is built from 14 residues. In germline, CDR1 is MNHNS, CDR2 SASEGT. Per sorted-subset replicate PCR, input was approximately 0.2 ug DNA, representing 30,000 to 35,000 T cell genomes. The repertoire was sequenced with immunoSEQ multiplex PCR; TCRdb's copy has only in-frame clones and lacks some. In the table there are millions of clones, approximately 95% of which are singletons. With respect to this clone: Antigen unknown.

The sequenced sample was naive CD4+ T cells from PBMCs. Indicated subset: CD45RA+ positively selected. The V call is TRBV6-1, the J call TRBJ1-5; TRBD1 matches at 9 bases. The sequence derives from a man aged 18-30 years in good health. Some clones in this sample may be carry-over from other donors' samples. CDR3 DNA: TGTGCCAGCACCAGGGGACAGGGTGGTCAGCCCCAGCATTTT. It yields the protein CASTRGQGGQPQHF.